This T cell receptor beta chain is drawn from a study of blood T cell repertoires in COVID-19. As for the study in general: Some COVID-19 samples were acute and others convalescent; all came from the United States, Italy and Spain.

Original methodology: Scientists estimated how many nucleated cells there were by amplifying reference gene primers. Libraries were prepared by immunoSEQ multiplex PCR; TCRdb keeps only in-frame clonotypes and omits some of them. V and J calls and clone size are those listed in that table; D and trimming were worked out from the DNA. The sample includes almost 250,000 clones, roughly 85% of them seen just once. Individuals drawn from 24 US areas were roughly 18 to 100 years old. Participants were placed into cohorts based on the clinical history they reported. The sample was PBMCs or T cells enriched from blood (not recorded which). The sequence came from a woman aged 45-60 years with acute COVID-19.

The DNA for the CDR3 is TGTGCCAGCAGAACCCAGGGGGTCTACGAGCAGTACTTC. Translated, it gives CASRTQGVYEQYF. The rearrangement joins TRBV11-1 to TRBJ2-7, with 7 bases aligning to TRBD1. In germline, CDR1 is SGHAT, CDR2 FQDESV (reference sequence). The CDR3 loop spans 13 amino acids. J lost 3 bases, V lost 6 bases, and 5 bases had no gene match.